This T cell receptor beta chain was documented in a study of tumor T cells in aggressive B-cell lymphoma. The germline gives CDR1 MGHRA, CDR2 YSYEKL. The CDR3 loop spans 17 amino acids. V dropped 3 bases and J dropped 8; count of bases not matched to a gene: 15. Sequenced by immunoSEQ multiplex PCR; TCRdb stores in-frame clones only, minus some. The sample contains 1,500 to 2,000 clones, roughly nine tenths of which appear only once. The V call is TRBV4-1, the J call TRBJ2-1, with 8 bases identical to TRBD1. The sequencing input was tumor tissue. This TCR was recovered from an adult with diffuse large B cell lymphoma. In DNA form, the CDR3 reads TGCGCCAGCAGCCAGCTCCCTACAGGGGGGATGGTGGATGAGCAGTTCTTC. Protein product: CASSQLPTGGMVDEQFF.